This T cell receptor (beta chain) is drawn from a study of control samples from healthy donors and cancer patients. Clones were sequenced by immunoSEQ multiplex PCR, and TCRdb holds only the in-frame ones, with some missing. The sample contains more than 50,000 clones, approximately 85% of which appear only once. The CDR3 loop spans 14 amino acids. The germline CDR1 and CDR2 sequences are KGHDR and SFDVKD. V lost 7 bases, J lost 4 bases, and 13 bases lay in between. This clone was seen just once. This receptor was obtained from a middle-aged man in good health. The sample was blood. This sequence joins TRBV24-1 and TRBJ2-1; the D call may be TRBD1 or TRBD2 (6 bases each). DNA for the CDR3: TGTGCCACCAGGGAGGGGGAGGAGTACAATGAGCAGTTCTTC. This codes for CATREGEEYNEQFF.